The 4 T cell receptor beta chains given below trace back to one sample, sequenced in a study of cytomegalovirus exposure and HLA in healthy donors. The PCR employed 60 Vbeta primers together with 13 Jbeta primers. Only in-frame clones appear in the TCRdb table, and some are missing; sequencing was by immunoSEQ multiplex PCR. The sample lists about 150,000 clones, around 75% occurring once. The source material was PBMCs. Receptors were obtained from a woman between 25 and 40 years old in good health and CMV-seronegative.

The chain couples TRBV7-8 to TRBJ1-1, with TRBD1 identical over 7 bases. The CDR3 loop spans 14 amino acids. Trimming cost V 7 bases and J 2 bases; bases outside gene matches: 7. Germline V gene sequence: CDR1 SGHVS, CDR2 FQNEAQ. CDR3 coding DNA: TGTGCCAGCATCCGACAGGGTTTCAACACTGAAGCTTTCTTT. Amino acids: CASIRQGFNTEAFF.

This chain links TRBV5-6 with TRBJ2-2, with 10 bases aligning to TRBD1. Germline assignment: CDR1 SGHDT and CDR2 YYEEEE. The CDR3 contains 16 residues. V was clipped by 4 bases and J by 6 bases; unmatched bases: 9. CDR3 residues: CASSRTGTGAAGELFF. The CDR3 nucleotides read TGTGCCAGCAGCCGCACCGGGACAGGGGCGGCCGGGGAGCTGTTTTTT.

This sequence joins TRBV2 and TRBJ1-1; 9 nucleotides match TRBD1. Per the germline V gene, CDR1 is SNHLY and CDR2 is FYNNEI. Germline trimming cut 6 bases from V and 3 bases from J; bases unmatched to any gene: 5. CDR3 size: 14 residues. CDR3 coding DNA: TGTGCCAGCAGCGCACAGGGGGCGGACACTGAAGCTTTCTTT. Translated: CASSAQGADTEAFF.

The chain carries TRBV18 and TRBJ1-4; D remains ambiguous. The V and J ends lost 0 bases and 3 bases respectively, with 8 bases between them. This CDR3 contains 15 residues. CDR1 KGHSH and CDR2 LQKENI come from the germline V gene. The CDR3 loop reads CASSPPSRANEKLFF. CDR3 coding DNA: TGTGCCAGCTCACCACCTTCACGAGCTAATGAAAAACTGTTTTTT.